Sequencing of this TCR beta chain was carried out in a study of CD8+ T cells in alopecia areata. At the level of the study: A 6-month off-drug phase came after tofacitinib, which had lasted 6 to 18 months. Affected scalp percentage determined the severity score of treated patients. Whole-study findings and limits: In scalp and blood, many expanded lesional clones persisted during tofacitinib.

Trimming stripped 5 bases from V and 0 bases from J, with 11 bases between. The CDR3 has 15 residues. The V gene's germline CDR1 is MNHEY and CDR2 SMNVEV (reference sequence). The treatment denotes: oral pan-JAK inhibitor, 5-10 mg twice daily. Details on this clone: Its antigen is undetermined.

TCR sequencing used cDNA made by reverse transcription of extracted RNA. Only in-frame clones appear in the TCRdb table, and some are missing; sequencing was by immunoSEQ multiplex PCR. The table includes more than 100,000 clones, around 86% detected once. V usage is TRBV27 and J usage is TRBJ1-5; no definite D call. Sequenced material: CD8+ T cells sorted from blood, taken at roughly week 30, from a patient treated with tofacitinib. The clonotype originates from a human donor with alopecia areata. The chain's CDR3 is CASSAREDSNQPQHF. Here the CDR3 DNA reads TGTGCCAGCAGTGCCCGGGAGGATAGCAATCAGCCCCAGCATTTT.